This passage covers 3 T cell receptor beta chains from one sample sequenced in a study of blood T cell repertoires in COVID-19. Method: immunoSEQ multiplex PCR; TCRdb's copy keeps in-frame clones and lacks some. In the table there are some 100,000 clones, about 86% of which are singletons. The sample taken for sequencing was PBMCs or T cells enriched from blood (not recorded which). Every receptor here comes from a woman aged 45-59 years who had recovered from COVID-19.

CDR3 in amino acids: CASSIFIAGAPGNTIYF. The CDR3 bases are TGTGCCAGTAGTATCTTCATAGCGGGGGCGCCCGGAAACACCATATATTTT. The chain joins TRBV19 to TRBJ1-3, with D tentatively TRBD1 (6 bases). CDR3 length: 17 amino acids. Germline loops: CDR1 LNHDA, CDR2 SQIVND (reference sequence). Trimming left V 3 bases short and J 4 bases short, with 19 bases between.

The chain couples TRBV2 to TRBJ1-4; D is undetermined. The V end lost 5 bases, the J end lost 4 bases, and 11 bases lay between the germline ends. Germline lookup yields CDR1 SNHLY and CDR2 FYNNEI. This CDR3 is built from 14 residues. The CDR3 region has the DNA TGTGCCAGCAGTAGAAGTGGACTTAATGAAAAACTGTTTTTT. Translated: CASSRSGLNEKLFF.

The chain has TRBV12-3 or TRBV12-4 and TRBJ1-2; D unresolved. V lost 0 bases, J lost 8 bases, and 10 bases lay in between. There are 13 residues in the CDR3. The CDR3: CASSLATVEGYTF. CDR3 in DNA: TGTGCCAGCAGTTTAGCCACAGTTGAAGGCTACACCTTC.